The 27 T cell receptor beta chains in this list originate from one sample, sequenced in a study of CD8 T cells in ankylosing spondylitis. One entry per CDR3 protein, called by TCRdb with MiXCR from the 5' RACE reads. In the table there are 50,000 to 65,000 distinct CDR3 sequences, 6.5% to 8% of which are singletons. Source material: blood, either unsorted or a sorted T cell fraction (not recorded which). The receptor source for this set is a female donor with ankylosing spondylitis or in good health (not recorded which).

This clonotype appeared many times. CDR3 residues: CASSSGTENEKLFF. The CDR3 DNA sequence: TGTGCCAGCAGCTCCGGGACAGAGAATGAAAAACTGTTTTTT. The genes are TRBV6-2 or TRBV6-3 and TRBJ1-4, with TRBD1 identical over 7 bases. This CDR3 is 14 amino acids long. Germline V gives CDR1 MNHEY, CDR2 SVGEGT. Trimming at V came to 6 bases and at J to 5 bases, leaving 6 bases not matched to a gene.

In this sample, this clonotype turned up many times. The gene calls are TRBV20-1 and TRBJ2-3, with D maybe TRBD2 (6 bases). The germline CDR1 and CDR2 sequences are DFQATT and SNEGSKA (reference sequence). The CDR3 runs 11 residues. In nucleotides, the CDR3 is TGCAGAGTGGGGGGAGGAGATACGCAGTATTTT. Translated, it gives CRVGGGDTQYF.

This clonotype was seen at least ten times. V usage is TRBV5-1 and J usage is TRBJ2-4; D unresolved. CDR3 size: 14 residues. Germline V gives CDR1 SGHRS, CDR2 YFSETQ. V was clipped by 3 bases and J by 1 base, with 8 bases between them. This CDR3 is CASSYDGAKNIQYF. DNA for the CDR3: TGCGCCAGCAGCTACGATGGGGCCAAAAACATTCAGTACTTC.

This clonotype was detected many times. The J gene is TRBJ2-7, the V gene TRBV3-1; 13 nucleotides agree with TRBD2. Germline values: CDR1 LGHDT, CDR2 YNNKEL (reference sequence). CDR3 length: 17 amino acids. V dropped 4 bases and J dropped 0; count of bases not matched to a gene: 6. CDR3 residues: CASSRGLAGEISYEQYF. CDR3 nucleotide sequence: TGTGCCAGCAGCCGCGGACTAGCGGGGGAAATCTCCTACGAGCAGTACTTC.

The chain has TRBV2 and TRBJ2-3; TRBD1 aligns across 9 bases. The germline gives CDR1 SNHLY, CDR2 FYNNEI. V lost 2 bases to trimming and J lost 4 bases; unmatched junction nucleotides: 1. The CDR3 runs to 14 residues. Here the CDR3 DNA reads TGTGCCAGCAGTGAACGACAGGGGGCAGATACGCAGTATTTT. This encodes CASSERQGADTQYF.

This clonotype was counted ten times or more. The rearrangement uses TRBV5-1 and TRBJ1-1; a possible D gene is TRBD1 (6 bases). V gave up 2 bases and J gave up 0 bases, with 11 bases separating them. CDR1 SGHRS and CDR2 YFSETQ come from the germline V gene. The CDR3 sequence is 15 residues long. The CDR3 loop reads CASSFEGVLNTEAFF. The CDR3 bases are TGCGCCAGCAGCTTCGAGGGGGTATTGAACACTGAAGCTTTCTTT.

The table lists this clonotype with many counts. The chain carries TRBV27 and TRBJ2-5; 9 bases line up with TRBD1. Trimming took 4 bases from V and 9 from J; bases not matched to a gene: 12. The CDR3 has 15 amino acids. Per germline, CDR1 MNHEY and CDR2 SMNVEV (reference sequence). CDR3 coding DNA: TGTGCCAGCAGTTCAGGGACAGGGCCTGATTTAGCCCAGTACTTC. Translating it yields CASSSGTGPDLAQYF.

This chain links TRBV12-3 or TRBV12-4 with TRBJ1-6; D gene unclear. This CDR3 is built from 13 residues. V was trimmed by 3 bases and J by 6 bases, leaving 6 bases between them. The CDR3 coding sequence is TGTGCCAGCAGTTTCGACCTTAATTCACCCCTCCACTTT. Protein sequence: CASSFDLNSPLHF.

This clonotype has ten or more counts. This sequence joins TRBV5-1 and TRBJ2-2; D is perhaps TRBD1 or TRBD2 (5 bases each). This CDR3 spans 17 amino acids. Germline lookup yields CDR1 SGHRS and CDR2 YFSETQ. The germline V and J ends were trimmed by 0 bases and 0 bases, with 12 bases remaining between them. The CDR3 loop is CASSLGWGSANTGELFF. Written as DNA, the CDR3 is TGCGCCAGCAGCTTGGGATGGGGGAGCGCGAACACCGGGGAGCTGTTTTTT. The variable domain in full, with the rest retrieved from reference TRBV5-1 and TRBJ2-2, is KAGVTQTPRYLIKTRGQQVTLSCSPISGHRSVSWYQQTPGQGLQFLFEYFSETQRNKGNFPGRFSGRQFSNSRSEMNVSTLELGDSALYLCASSLGWGSANTGELFFGEGSRLTVL.

This clonotype showed up many times. The J gene is TRBJ1-1, the V gene TRBV12-3 or TRBV12-4; 9 bases agree with TRBD1. J gave up 3 bases and V 3 bases, and 5 bases lay outside the gene matches. This CDR3 has 15 residues. CDR3 nucleotides: TGTGCCAGCAGTTTGGGACAGGGAAAGGACACTGAAGCTTTCTTT. Translating gives CASSLGQGKDTEAFF.

This clonotype was counted at least ten times. The genes are TRBV5-1 and TRBJ1-4; D call uncertain. In germline, CDR1 is SGHRS, CDR2 YFSETQ. Deletions cut 1 base from V and 8 bases from J, with 9 bases between. The CDR3 is 13 amino acids. CDR3 protein: CASSLTGSEKLFF. CDR3 DNA sequence: TGCGCCAGCAGCTTGACCGGGAGCGAAAAACTGTTTTTT.

This clonotype was recorded at least ten times. The chain recombines TRBV20-1 with TRBJ1-5; weak D call: TRBD1 (6 bases). Deletions cut 2 bases from V and 1 base from J, with 9 bases between. Germline V gene sequence: CDR1 DFQATT, CDR2 SNEGSKA (reference sequence). The CDR3 length is 14 residues. CDR3 in DNA: TGCAGTGCTAGAAAACAGGGAAGCAATCAGCCCCAGCATTTT. Its protein is CSARKQGSNQPQHF.

This clonotype has at least ten counts. The CDR3 sequence is CSATGPPETGQEEQYF. For the CDR3, the DNA is TGCAGTGCTACGGGGCCCCCCGAGACAGGGCAAGAGGAGCAGTACTTC. The chain recombines TRBV20-1 with TRBJ2-7, with 7 bases fitting TRBD1. The germline CDR1 and CDR2 sequences are DFQATT and SNEGSKA (reference sequence). The CDR3 totals 16 residues. The junction had 19 bases not matched to a gene; V was cut back by 4 bases and J by 7 bases.

This clonotype occurred many times. The rearrangement uses TRBV20-1 and TRBJ2-3; no clear D gene. Germline CDR1 DFQATT, CDR2 SNEGSKA (reference sequence). This CDR3 is 12 amino acids long. V was cut by 6 bases and J by 2 bases, with 9 bases left in between. The CDR3 coding sequence is TGCAGTGCATCCTCCGACACAGATACGCAGTATTTT. Protein sequence: CSASSDTDTQYF.

This rearrangement joins TRBV19 to TRBJ2-2; D is unclear. This CDR3 spans 17 amino acids. Germline CDR1 and CDR2: LNHDA and SQIVND (reference sequence). The V and J ends lost 4 bases and 0 bases respectively, with 15 bases between them. The CDR3, as DNA: TGTGCCAGTAGTACCCATACACAACATACGAACACCGGGGAGCTGTTTTTT. Translation gives CASSTHTQHTNTGELFF.

The sample holds many counts of this clonotype. The J gene is TRBJ2-7, the V gene TRBV21-1; the table gives TRBD1 as D, unverified against the DNA. TRBV21-1 is a known pseudogene. The CDR3 extends over 18 amino acids. As DNA, the CDR3 is TGTGCCAGCAGCAAAGACGTTATTGGACAGGGGCCAACCTACGAGCAGTACGTC. It translates to CASSKDVIGQGPTYEQYV.

This clonotype has ten or more counts. The gene calls are TRBV20-1 and TRBJ1-1; possible D gene TRBD1, 5 bases. Deletions cut 2 bases from V and 8 bases from J, with 15 bases between. CDR1 is DFQATT and CDR2 is SNEGSKA in the germline V gene (reference sequence). The CDR3 has 13 amino acids. CDR3 sequence: CSARITGDREAFF. The CDR3 bases are TGCAGTGCTAGAATCACAGGCGACCGAGAAGCTTTCTTT.

This clonotype was seen ten or more times. The gene calls are TRBV27 and TRBJ1-1; D is ambiguous. Trimming shortened V by 1 base and J by 2 bases, and 14 bases separated the two germline ends. This CDR3 has 16 amino acids. Germline V gene data show CDR1 as MNHEY and CDR2 as SMNVEV (reference sequence). The CDR3 nucleotides are TGTGCCAGCAGTTTATATCCCCCACAATACAACACTGAAGCTTTCTTT. Its protein product is CASSLYPPQYNTEAFF.

In this sample, this clonotype turned up many times. The rearrangement joins TRBV29-1 to TRBJ1-1; D gene uncertain. Germline V gives CDR1 SQVTM, CDR2 ANQGSEA. Trimming took 4 bases from V and 1 from J, leaving 7 bases between them. The CDR3 loop spans 12 amino acids. CDR3 sequence (DNA): TGCAGCGTTGTATCGCAGAACACTGAAGCTTTCTTT. It is translated as CSVVSQNTEAFF.

This clonotype was observed many times. The chain carries TRBV4-3 and TRBJ2-7; D may be TRBD1 (5 bases). Looked up from germline, CDR1 is LGHNA and CDR2 is YSLEER. The CDR3 spans 16 residues. V was clipped by 0 bases and J by 0 bases, with 12 bases between them. In DNA form, the CDR3 reads TGCGCCAGCAGCCAAGATCCTACAGGAAGCTCCTACGAGCAGTACTTC. It encodes CASSQDPTGSSYEQYF.

This clonotype appeared a few times. This chain joins TRBV28 and TRBJ2-7; perhaps D is TRBD1 or TRBD2 (8 bases each). The V gene lost 4 bases and the J gene lost 3 bases, with 19 bases spanning the gap. This CDR3 spans 16 amino acids. Germline V lookup: CDR1 MDHEN, CDR2 SYDVKM. This CDR3 is CASSYGQGLGYYEQYV. In DNA form, the CDR3 reads TGTGCCAGCAGTTACGGACAGGGACTAGGGTACTACGAGCAGTACGTC.

This clonotype was seen repeatedly, ten times or more. The chain couples TRBV4-2 to TRBJ2-1; D is uncertain. Germline V lookup: CDR1 LGHNA, CDR2 YNFKEQ. The length of the CDR3 is 13 residues. Trimming shortened V by 1 base and J by 2 bases, and 3 bases separated the two germline ends. In DNA form, the CDR3 reads TGTGCCAGCAGCCAAGCGGCCTACAATGAGCAGTTCTTC. Residues: CASSQAAYNEQFF.

This clonotype was detected ten times or more. J is TRBJ2-1 and V is TRBV15, with D uncertain. The ends were cut back, 0 bases at V and 7 bases at J, with 4 bases in the middle. From germline, CDR1 is LNHNV and CDR2 YYDKDF (reference sequence). The CDR3 consists of 12 residues. The CDR3 region is CATSRDWNEQFF. The DNA of the CDR3 is TGTGCCACCAGCAGAGATTGGAATGAGCAGTTCTTC.

This clonotype was seen many times. The chain has TRBV7-2 and TRBJ2-5; 7 bases line up with TRBD1. V lost 5 bases to trimming and J lost 4 bases; unmatched junction nucleotides: 10. The CDR3 sequence is 15 residues long. Germline V lookup: CDR1 SGHTA, CDR2 FQGNSA. CDR3 nucleotides: TGTGCCAGCAGCCCCACTTGGACAGGCGGAGAGACCCAGTACTTC. Translation gives CASSPTWTGGETQYF.

This clonotype has a count of ten or more. The CDR3 DNA follows: TGTGCCAGCAGCCAAGGACAGGTGGAGGAGACCCAGTACTTC. Its protein product is CASSQGQVEETQYF. The rearrangement uses TRBV4-2 and TRBJ2-5; D perhaps matches TRBD1 (6 bases). Germline assignment: CDR1 LGHNA and CDR2 YNFKEQ. V was trimmed by 1 base and J by 5 bases, leaving 11 bases between them. The CDR3 has 14 residues.

This clonotype was counted many times. V usage is TRBV18 and J usage is TRBJ2-3; possible D gene TRBD1, 7 bases. The germline CDR1 and CDR2 sequences are KGHSH and LQKENI. V lost 3 bases and J 5 bases, leaving 15 bases between the germline ends. This CDR3 is built from 15 residues. DNA of the CDR3: TGTGCCAGCTCACCGCGGGACAGCCTGAAAGATACGCAGTATTTT. Translating gives CASSPRDSLKDTQYF.

This clonotype was observed many times. The chain employs TRBV7-3 and TRBJ2-1; 8 bases fit TRBD2. V was pared by 0 bases and J by 1 base, with 8 bases of the junction left unmatched. Germline V gene sequence: CDR1 SGHTA, CDR2 FQGTGA. This CDR3 region has 18 residues. CDR3 sequence reads: CASSLTGGGDVSYNEQFF. The CDR3 nucleotides read TGTGCCAGCAGCTTAACCGGGGGGGGGGATGTTTCCTACAATGAGCAGTTCTTC.